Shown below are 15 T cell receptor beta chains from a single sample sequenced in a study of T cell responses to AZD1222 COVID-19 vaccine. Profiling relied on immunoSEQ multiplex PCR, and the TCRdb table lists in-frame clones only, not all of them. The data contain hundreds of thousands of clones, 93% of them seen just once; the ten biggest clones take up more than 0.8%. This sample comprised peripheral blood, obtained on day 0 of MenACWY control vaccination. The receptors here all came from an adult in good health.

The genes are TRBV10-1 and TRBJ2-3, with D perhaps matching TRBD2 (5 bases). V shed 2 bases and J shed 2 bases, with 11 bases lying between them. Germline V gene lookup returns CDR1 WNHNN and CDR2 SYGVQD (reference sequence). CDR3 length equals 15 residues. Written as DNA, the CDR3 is TGCGCCAGCAGTGAGGGCGGACTCTTCACAGATACGCAGTATTTT. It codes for CASSEGGLFTDTQYF.

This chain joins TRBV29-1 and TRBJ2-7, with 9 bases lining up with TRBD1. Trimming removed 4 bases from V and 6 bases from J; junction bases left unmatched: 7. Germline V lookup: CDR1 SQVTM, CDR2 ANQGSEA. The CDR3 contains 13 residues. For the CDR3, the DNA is TGCAGCGTTGCGAGACAGGGGGGTGGCGAGCAGTACTTC. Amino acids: CSVARQGGGEQYF.

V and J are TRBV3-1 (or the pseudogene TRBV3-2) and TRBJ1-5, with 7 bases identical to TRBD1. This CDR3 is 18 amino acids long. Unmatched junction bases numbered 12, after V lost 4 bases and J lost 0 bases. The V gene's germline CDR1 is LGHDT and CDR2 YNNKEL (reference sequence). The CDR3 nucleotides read TGTGCCAGCAGCCCGACAGGGAGCAGGAGACTTAGCAATCAGCCCCAGCATTTT. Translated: CASSPTGSRRLSNQPQHF.

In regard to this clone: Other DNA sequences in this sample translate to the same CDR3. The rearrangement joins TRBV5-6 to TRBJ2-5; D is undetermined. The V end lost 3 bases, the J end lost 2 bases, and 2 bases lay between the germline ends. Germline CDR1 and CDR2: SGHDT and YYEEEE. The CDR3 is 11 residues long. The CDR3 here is CASSSQETQYF. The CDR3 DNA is TGTGCCAGCAGCTCGCAAGAGACCCAGTACTTC.

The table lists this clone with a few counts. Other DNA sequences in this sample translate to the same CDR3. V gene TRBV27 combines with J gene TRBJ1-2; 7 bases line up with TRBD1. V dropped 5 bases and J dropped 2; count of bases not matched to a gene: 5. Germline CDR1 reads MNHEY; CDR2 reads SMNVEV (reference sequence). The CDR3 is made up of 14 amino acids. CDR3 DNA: TGTGCCAGCAGTCCCCCGGGACAGAACTATGGCTACACCTTC. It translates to CASSPPGQNYGYTF.

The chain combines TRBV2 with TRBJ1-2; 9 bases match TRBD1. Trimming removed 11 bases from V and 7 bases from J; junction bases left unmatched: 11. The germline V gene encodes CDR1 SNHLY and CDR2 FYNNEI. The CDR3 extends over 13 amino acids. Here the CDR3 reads CAGKKTGGGGYTF. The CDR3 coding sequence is TGTGCCGGAAAAAAGACAGGGGGTGGTGGCTACACCTTC.

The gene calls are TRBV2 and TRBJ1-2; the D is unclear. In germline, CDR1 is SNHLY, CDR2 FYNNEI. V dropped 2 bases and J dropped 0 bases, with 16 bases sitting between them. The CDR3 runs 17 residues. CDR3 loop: CASSESGPGRANYGYTF. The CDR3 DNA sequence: TGTGCCAGCAGTGAATCCGGACCTGGGAGGGCTAACTATGGCTACACCTTC.

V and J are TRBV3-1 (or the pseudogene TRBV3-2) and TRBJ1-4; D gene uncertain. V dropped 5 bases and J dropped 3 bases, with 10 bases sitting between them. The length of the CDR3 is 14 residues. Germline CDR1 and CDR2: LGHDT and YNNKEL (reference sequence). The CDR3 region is CASSFGIPNEKLFF. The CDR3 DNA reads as TGTGCCAGCAGCTTCGGGATACCTAATGAAAAACTGTTTTTT.

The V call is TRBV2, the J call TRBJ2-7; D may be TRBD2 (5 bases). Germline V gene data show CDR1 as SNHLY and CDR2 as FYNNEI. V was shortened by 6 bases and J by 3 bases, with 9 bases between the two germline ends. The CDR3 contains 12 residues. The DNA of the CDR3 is TGTGCCAGCAGCCGAGGACTCTACGAGCAGTACTTC. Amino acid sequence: CASSRGLYEQYF. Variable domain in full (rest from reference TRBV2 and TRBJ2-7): EPEVTQTPSHQVTQMGQEVILRCVPISNHLYFYWYRQILGQKVEFLVSFYNNEISEKSEIFDDQFSVERPDGSNFTLKIRSTKLEDSAMYFCASSRGLYEQYFGPGTRLTVT.

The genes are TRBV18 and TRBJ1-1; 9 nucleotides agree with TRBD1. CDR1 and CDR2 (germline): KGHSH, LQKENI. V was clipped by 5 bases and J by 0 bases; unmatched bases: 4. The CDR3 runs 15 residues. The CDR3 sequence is CASSVGTGLNTEAFF. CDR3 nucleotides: TGTGCCAGCTCAGTCGGGACAGGGCTGAACACTGAAGCTTTCTTT.

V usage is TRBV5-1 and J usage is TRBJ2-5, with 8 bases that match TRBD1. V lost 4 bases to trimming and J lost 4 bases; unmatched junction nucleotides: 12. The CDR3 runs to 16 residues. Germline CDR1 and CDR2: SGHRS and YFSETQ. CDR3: CASSRVDRGRSETQYF. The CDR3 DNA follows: TGCGCCAGCAGCCGAGTAGACAGGGGAAGATCAGAGACCCAGTACTTC.

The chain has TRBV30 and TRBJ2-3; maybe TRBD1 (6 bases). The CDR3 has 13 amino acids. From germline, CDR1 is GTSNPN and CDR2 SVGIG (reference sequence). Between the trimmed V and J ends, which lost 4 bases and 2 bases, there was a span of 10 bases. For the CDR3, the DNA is TGTGCCTGGAACTGGGACATCACAGATACGCAGTATTTT. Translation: CAWNWDITDTQYF. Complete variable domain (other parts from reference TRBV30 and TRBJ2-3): SQTIHQWPATLVQPVGSPLSLECTVEGTSNPNLYWYRQAAGRGLQLLFYSVGIGQISSEVPQNLSASRPQDRQFILSSKKLLLSDSGFYLCAWNWDITDTQYFGPGTRLTVL.

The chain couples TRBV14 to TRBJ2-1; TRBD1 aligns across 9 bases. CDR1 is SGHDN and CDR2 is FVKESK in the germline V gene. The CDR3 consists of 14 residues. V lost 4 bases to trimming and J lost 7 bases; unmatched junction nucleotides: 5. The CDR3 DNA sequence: TGTGCCAGCAGCCCCCGGACAGGGGTGAATGAGCAGTTCTTC. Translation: CASSPRTGVNEQFF.

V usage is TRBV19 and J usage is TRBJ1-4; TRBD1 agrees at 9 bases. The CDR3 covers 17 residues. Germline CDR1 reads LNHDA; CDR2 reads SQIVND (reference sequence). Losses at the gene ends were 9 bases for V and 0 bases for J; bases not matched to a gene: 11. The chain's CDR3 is CASFPGQGVATNEKLFF. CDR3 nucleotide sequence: TGTGCCAGCTTCCCGGGACAGGGAGTTGCAACTAATGAAAAACTGTTTTTT.

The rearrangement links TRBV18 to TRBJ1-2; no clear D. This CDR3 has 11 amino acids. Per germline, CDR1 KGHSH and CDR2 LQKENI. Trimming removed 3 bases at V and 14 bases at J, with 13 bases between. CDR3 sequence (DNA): TGTGCCAGCTCACCTCCGGGTCTTCAAACCTTC. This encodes CASSPPGLQTF.